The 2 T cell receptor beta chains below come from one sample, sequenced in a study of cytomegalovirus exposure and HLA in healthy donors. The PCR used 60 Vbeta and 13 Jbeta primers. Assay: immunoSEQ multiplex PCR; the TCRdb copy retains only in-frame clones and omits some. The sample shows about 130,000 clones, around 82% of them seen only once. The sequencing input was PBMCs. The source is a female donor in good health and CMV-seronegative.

CDR3 region: CASSEVSYDQPQHF. CDR3 DNA: TGTGCCAGCAGTGAAGTCTCCTATGATCAGCCCCAGCATTTT. The chain is built from TRBV2 and TRBJ1-5; D unclear. Germline V gene sequence: CDR1 SNHLY, CDR2 FYNNEI. This CDR3 has 14 residues. V lost 1 base and J lost 5, with 9 bases in between.

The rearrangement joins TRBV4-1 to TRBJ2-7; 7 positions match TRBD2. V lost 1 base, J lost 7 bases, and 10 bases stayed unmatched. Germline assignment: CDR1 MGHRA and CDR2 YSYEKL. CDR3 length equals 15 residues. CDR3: CASSQGQRERGEQYF. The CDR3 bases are TGCGCCAGCAGCCAAGGCCAGCGGGAAAGGGGAGAGCAGTACTTC.